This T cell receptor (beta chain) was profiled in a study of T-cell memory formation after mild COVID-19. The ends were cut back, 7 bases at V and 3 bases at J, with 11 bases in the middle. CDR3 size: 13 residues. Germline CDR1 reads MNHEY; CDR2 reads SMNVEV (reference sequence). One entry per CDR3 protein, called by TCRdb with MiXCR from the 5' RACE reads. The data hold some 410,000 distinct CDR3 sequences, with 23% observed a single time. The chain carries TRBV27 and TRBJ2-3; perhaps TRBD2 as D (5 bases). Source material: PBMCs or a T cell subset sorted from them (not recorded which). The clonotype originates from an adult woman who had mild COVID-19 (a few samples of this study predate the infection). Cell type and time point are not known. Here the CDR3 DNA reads TGTGCCAGCAACGCAGGCGGGACAGATACGCAGTATTTT. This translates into CASNAGGTDTQYF.